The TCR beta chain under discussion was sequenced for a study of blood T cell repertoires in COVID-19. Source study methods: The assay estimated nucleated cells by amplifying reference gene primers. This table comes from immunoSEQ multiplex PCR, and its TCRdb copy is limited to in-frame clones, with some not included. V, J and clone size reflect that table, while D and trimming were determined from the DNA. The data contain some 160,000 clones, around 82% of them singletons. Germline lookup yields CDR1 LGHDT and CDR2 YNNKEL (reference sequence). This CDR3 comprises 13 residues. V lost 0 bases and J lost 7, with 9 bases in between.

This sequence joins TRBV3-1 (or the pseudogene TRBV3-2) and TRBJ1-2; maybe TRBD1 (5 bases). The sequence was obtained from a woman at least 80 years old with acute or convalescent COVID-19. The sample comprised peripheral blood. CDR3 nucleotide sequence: TGTGCCAGCAGCCAAGACACGGGGGTTGGCTACACCTTC. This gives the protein CASSQDTGVGYTF.